This is a list of T cell receptor beta chains from one sample in a study of T cells after yellow fever vaccination. MiXCR was run by TCRdb on the 5' RACE reads, yielding one entry per CDR3 protein. Seen here are 250,000 to 300,000 distinct CDR3 sequences, 10% to 15% observed once, and the top ten hold roughly 0.5%. This specimen consisted of CD4+ T cells sorted from PBMCs, obtained 45 days after the yellow fever booster vaccination. The receptors were gathered from a man aged 25 to 40 who received the YFV17D yellow fever vaccine. Both conserved end residues are part of each CDR3.

J gene,V gene,CDR3 protein
TRBJ2-3,TRBV6-2/TRBV6-3,CASRRPLELKGYTDTQYF
TRBJ1-2,TRBV5-1,CASSPRDSGASGYTF
TRBJ2-7,TRBV30,CAWRFSFYPYEQYF
TRBJ2-7,TRBV20-1,CSASPRQGNYEQYF
TRBJ2-2,TRBV11-2,CASSLQGSTGELFF
TRBJ2-1,TRBV12-3/TRBV12-4,CASSDPLWMALSNEQFF
TRBJ2-3,TRBV29-1,CSGDSWGTDTQYF
TRBJ1-2,TRBV12-3/TRBV12-4,CASSVGLGATGGYTF
TRBJ2-1,TRBV21-1,CASSTGFEQFF
TRBJ2-5,TRBV5-1,CASSLIDPRQETQYF
TRBJ2-1,TRBV7-2,CASSTSYAMFEQFF
TRBJ1-6,TRBV9,CASSVAASSYNSPLHF
TRBJ2-1,TRBV7-2,CASSFHDRNYNEQFF
TRBJ2-1,TRBV11-1,CASSPRLTRRGNTYNEQFF
TRBJ2-1,TRBV5-1,CASSLVVGNEQFF
TRBJ2-5,TRBV2,CASMHRETQETQYF
TRBJ2-7,TRBV10-2,CATLPGGGYEQYF
TRBJ2-1,TRBV20-1,CSAPDRGPSSYNEQFF
TRBJ2-3,TRBV4-3,CASSPSAGGIDTQYF
TRBJ1-6,TRBV28,CASKTRGYSNSPLHF
TRBJ2-7,TRBV7-9,CASSGDRGGAQYF
TRBJ2-3,TRBV27,CASSLRSSGRVPTDTQYF
TRBJ2-5,TRBV20-1,CSARDGTRQETQYF
TRBJ2-3,TRBV4-3,CASSQGSGGTDTQYF